A selection of T cell receptor beta chains follows, all from one sample in a study of a mutant IDH1 vaccine in newly diagnosed glioma. Using immunoSEQ multiplex PCR, the repertoire was profiled, and TCRdb retains in-frame clones only, with some absent. This sample yields approximately 88,000 clones, of which over 75% are seen a single time; approximately 7.9% belongs to the top ten. The input for sequencing was PBMCs, taken from a glioma patient treated with radiotherapy, temozolomide or both. The receptors here all came from a man in his forties or fifties with glioma. Both conserved end residues are part of each CDR3. A D gene is named only where the DNA matches it firmly. Clone size is not always given. Where it is, it says once, few, many or a class for expanded clones.

v_gene,abundance,d_gene,j_gene,CDR3nt,CDR3aa
TRBV5-6,NA,NA,TRBJ2-7,TGTGCCAGCAGCTCTGCCAGCCGGAGAGGCTACGAGCAGTACTTC,CASSSASRRGYEQYF
TRBV30,NA,NA,TRBJ2-1,TGTGCCTCGCGATCGGTGGGGTCAATATATGAGCAGTTCTTC,CASRSVGSIYEQFF
TRBV25-1,NA,TRBD1,TRBJ2-5,TGTGCCAGCAGCCACTACCCGGACAGGGCTCTCCAAGAGACCCAGTACTTC,CASSHYPDRALQETQYF
TRBV11-2,NA,TRBD2,TRBJ2-5,TGTGCCAGCAGCTCCCCTCAGCGGGGGGCGACCCAGTACTTC,CASSSPQRGATQYF
TRBV4-2,NA,NA,TRBJ2-4,TGTGCCAGCAGCCAAGGCAGCGGCGGGGTGGGAGCCAAAAACATTCAGTACTTC,CASSQGSGGVGAKNIQYF
TRBV18,NA,NA,TRBJ2-1,TGTGCCAGCTCCCTGGGAGTAGCGGACAATGAGCAGTTCTTC,CASSLGVADNEQFF
TRBV30,NA,NA,TRBJ1-1,TGTGCCTGGAGTGTGGGGGGTCGGACTGAAGCTTTCTTT,CAWSVGGRTEAFF
TRBV2,few,NA,TRBJ1-3,TGTGCCAGCAAAAGGTACTGGACAGACCTCTCTGGAAACACCATATATTTT,CASKRYWTDLSGNTIYF
TRBV18,NA,NA,TRBJ1-2,TGTGCCAGCTCCACGCCGTCAGGGGCGTTAAACTATGGCTACACCTTC,CASSTPSGALNYGYTF
TRBV4-3,once,NA,TRBJ1-4,TGCGCCAGCAGCCCTCGGACAGTGGGGGATGAAAAACTGTTTTTT,CASSPRTVGDEKLFF
TRBV28,NA,NA,TRBJ2-1,TGTGCCAGCAGTCTGAACAGGGTTGTCGATGAGCAGTTCTTC,CASSLNRVVDEQFF
TRBV2,NA,NA,TRBJ1-1,TGTGCCAGCAGTGAAGCACGAGGCCTCACTGAAGCTTTCTTT,CASSEARGLTEAFF
TRBV4-2,NA,TRBD1,TRBJ1-2,TGTGCCAGCAGCCACCCCCGACAGGGTGGCTACACCTTC,CASSHPRQGGYTF
TRBV6-5,once,TRBD1,TRBJ2-7,TGTGCCAGCAGTTACTCGCCGGGACAGGTCTACGAGCAGTACTTC,CASSYSPGQVYEQYF
TRBV19,NA,NA,TRBJ2-3,TGTGCCAGTAGCGATACGGGGGTCACGCAGTATTTT,CASSDTGVTQYF
TRBV6-5,NA,TRBD1,TRBJ1-4,TGTGCCAGCAAGAGCTCGGACAGGGGTGAAAAACTGTTTTTT,CASKSSDRGEKLFF
TRBV28,NA,NA,TRBJ2-7,TGTGCCAGCAGTCCAGCGGTAGACGAGCAGTACTTC,CASSPAVDEQYF
TRBV5-4,NA,TRBD1,TRBJ2-7,TGTGCCAGCAGCTTGGCAACAGGGGCAACCGAGCAGTACTTC,CASSLATGATEQYF
TRBV4-3,NA,NA,TRBJ1-2,TGCGCCAGCAGCCAACGCGACAGGAACAACTATGGCTACACCTTC,CASSQRDRNNYGYTF
TRBV15,NA,NA,TRBJ1-2,TGTGCCACCAGCAGAGATTTCACAGGGTTTGGCTACACCTTC,CATSRDFTGFGYTF
TRBV5-1,NA,TRBD2,TRBJ2-1,TGCGCCAGCAGCTCCTTTGTAGCGGGAGATAACTATGAGCAGTTCTTC,CASSSFVAGDNYEQFF
TRBV5-4,NA,TRBD1,TRBJ1-6,TGTGCCAGCAGCTTGGAGGGACAGGAGTATAATTCACCCCTCCACTTT,CASSLEGQEYNSPLHF
TRBV20-1,NA,NA,TRBJ2-3,TGCAGTGCTAGGAAGGGAGATACGCAGTATTTT,CSARKGDTQYF
TRBV5-6,NA,NA,TRBJ1-3,TGTGCCAGCAGCGTCCATTCAGGGCTCACCATATATTTT,CASSVHSGLTIYF
TRBV5-5,NA,NA,TRBJ2-1,TGTGCCAGCAGCTTGGAGGCGGTTAACGCCGGGAAAGCGTTCTTC,CASSLEAVNAGKAFF
TRBV5-3,NA,TRBD2,TRBJ2-3,TGTGCCAGAAGCCCGGCGGGGACTAGCGGGGAAGAGGGGGATACGCAGTATTTT,CARSPAGTSGEEGDTQYF
TRBV5-1,NA,TRBD1,TRBJ1-5,TGCGCCAGCAGCTTGGGTGGACAGGGCCGAAATCAGCCCCAGCATTTT,CASSLGGQGRNQPQHF
TRBV14,NA,NA,TRBJ2-5,TGTGCCACCACCGACGGAAAAGAGACCCAGTACTTC,CATTDGKETQYF
TRBV6-1,many,NA,TRBJ2-4,TGTGCCAGCAGTCAGAGTCCCCGGGACCCAGCGGACTTC,CASSQSPRDPADF
TRBV7-2,few,TRBD1,TRBJ1-2,TGTGCCAGCAGCCCGGACAGGGTTTATGGCTACACCTTC,CASSPDRVYGYTF
TRBV7-2,NA,NA,TRBJ1-1,TGTGCCAGCAGCCCGCAACAGGGCACTGAAGCTTTCTTT,CASSPQQGTEAFF
TRBV4-3,NA,TRBD1,TRBJ2-3,TGCGCCAGCAGCCAACCCCAGGGGGCTGGCACAGATACGCAGTATTTT,CASSQPQGAGTDTQYF
TRBV18,once,NA,TRBJ1-2,TGTGCCAGCTCACCACGCCCAACCAGGGGTGGGGATGGCTACACCTTC,CASSPRPTRGGDGYTF
TRBV18,NA,TRBD1,TRBJ1-1,TGTGCCAGCTCATCCCGGGACAGGGGGCTTGGGGAGACTGAAGCTTTCTTT,CASSSRDRGLGETEAFF
TRBV9,many,NA,TRBJ2-4,TGTGCCAGCAGCTCCGGGACCTTGGGCAAAAACATTCAGTACTTC,CASSSGTLGKNIQYF
TRBV20-1,once,NA,TRBJ2-7,TGCAGTGCTTCCACCTCCTACGAGCAGTACTTC,CSASTSYEQYF
TRBV7-2,NA,NA,TRBJ1-2,TGTGCCAGCAGCTTAGCTCCAGAGAACTATGGCTACACCTTC,CASSLAPENYGYTF
TRBV18,NA,TRBD1,TRBJ2-5,TGTGCCAGCTCACCCCTTTACAGGGGAGAGGAGACCCAGTACTTC,CASSPLYRGEETQYF
TRBV18,NA,NA,TRBJ1-4,TGTGCCAGCTCCCTTTTGAGGGCTCGAACTAATGAAAAACTGTTTTTT,CASSLLRARTNEKLFF
TRBV5-1,NA,TRBD1,TRBJ1-1,TGCGCCAGCAGCCTAACCGGGACAGGGCGGAACACTGAAGCTTTCTTT,CASSLTGTGRNTEAFF
TRBV21-1,once,NA,TRBJ1-4,TGTGCCAGCAGCCAAGGGCAGAATAATGAAAAACTGTTTTTT,CASSQGQNNEKLFF
TRBV28,NA,NA,TRBJ2-3,TGTGCCAGCTCCATTGGGGGCGGGGATACGCAGTATTTT,CASSIGGGDTQYF
TRBV6-1,NA,NA,TRBJ1-4,TGTGCCAGCAGGCGCGAATTTGGGACTAATGAAAAACTGTTTTTT,CASRREFGTNEKLFF
TRBV4-3,NA,TRBD2,TRBJ2-1,TGCGCCAGCAGCCAAGAGGGCCTAGCGGGATACAATGAGCAGTTCTTC,CASSQEGLAGYNEQFF
TRBV4-3,NA,NA,TRBJ2-1,TGCGCCAGCAGCCATAAGAGGGACCTCCTCGGCCCCAATGAGCAGTTCTTC,CASSHKRDLLGPNEQFF
TRBV4-2,NA,TRBD1,TRBJ2-3,TGTGCCAGCAGCCATGACGACAGGGGCACAGATACGCAGTATTTT,CASSHDDRGTDTQYF
TRBV7-9,NA,NA,TRBJ2-1,TGTGCCAGCAGCACTATCCGGGACTCCAAATCCTACAATGAGCAGTTCTTC,CASSTIRDSKSYNEQFF
TRBV6-6,NA,TRBD2,TRBJ2-1,TGTGCCAGCACTCAAACGGGACTAGCGGGAGTTAGTGAGCAGTTCTTC,CASTQTGLAGVSEQFF
TRBV29-1,NA,TRBD2,TRBJ2-7,TGCAGCGCCCGGACTAGCGGGGATGGCGAGCAGTACTTC,CSARTSGDGEQYF
TRBV10-3,NA,NA,TRBJ2-7,TGTGCCATCAGTGAGTCCCTGGGTTCCTACGAGCAGTACTTC,CAISESLGSYEQYF
TRBV7-3,few,TRBD1,TRBJ1-1,TGTGCCAGCAGCCGACAGGGGGGGTCTGAAGCTTTCTTT,CASSRQGGSEAFF
TRBV4-1,NA,NA,TRBJ2-1,TGCGCCAGCAGCCAAGATGAAGGGGCTCGGGCATACAATGAGCAGTTCTTC,CASSQDEGARAYNEQFF
TRBV28,NA,TRBD1,TRBJ1-5,TGTGCCAGCAGTTTGGGACAGGGGTTTTATAGCAATCAGCCCCAGCATTTT,CASSLGQGFYSNQPQHF
TRBV29-1,NA,TRBD2,TRBJ2-7,TGCAGCGCCGCTAGCGGGAGCCGCTCCTACGAGCAGTACTTC,CSAASGSRSYEQYF
TRBV9,NA,TRBD2,TRBJ2-2,TGTGCCAGCAGCCGAGGAGCGGGGGGAGGTACCGGGGAGCTGTTTTTT,CASSRGAGGGTGELFF
TRBV19,NA,TRBD2,TRBJ2-7,TGTGCCAGTAGTAGACAGACTCCGGGACTAGCGGGAGTCGAGCAGTACTTC,CASSRQTPGLAGVEQYF
TRBV19,NA,TRBD2,TRBJ2-7,TGTGCCAGTAGTATTCCCTCCAGCGGGGCTAGTTCCTACGAGCAGTACTTC,CASSIPSSGASSYEQYF